These 11 T cell receptor beta chains were sequenced from one sample in a study of OX40 agonist ivuxolimab in advanced cancers. TCRdb's table, derived via immunoSEQ multiplex PCR, lists solely in-frame clones and lacks some. Seen here are over 70,000 clones, 70% to 90% observed once, and the top ten hold 0.4% to 0.65%. The material sequenced was CD4+ or CD8+ T cells sorted from blood, taken in a trial of the OX40 agonist ivuxolimab. These receptors were collected from an adult with an advanced solid tumor such as melanoma, head and neck, liver or kidney cancer.

In this sample, this clone turned up once. The chain links TRBV29-1 to TRBJ1-3; unclear D gene. Germline CDR1 SQVTM, CDR2 ANQGSEA. V lost 5 bases, J lost 1 base, and 3 bases lay in between. There are 11 residues in the CDR3. CDR3 bases: TGCAGCGTTAAATCTGGAAACACCATATATTTT. This sequence encodes CSVKSGNTIYF.

This clone occurred once. This chain connects TRBV30 to TRBJ2-7; D remains ambiguous. Germline CDR1 reads GTSNPN; CDR2 reads SVGIG (reference sequence). This CDR3 contains 13 residues. CDR3 coding DNA: TGTGCGGCGGCTAAGGCCTCGACCTACGAGCAGTACTTC. It encodes CAAAKASTYEQYF.

Comments on this clone: Compared with germline, one end of the junction differs, possibly owing to a read error. The V and J genes are TRBV6-1 and TRBJ1-2; 9 positions match TRBD1. The germline V gene encodes CDR1 MNHNS and CDR2 SASEGT. The CDR3 covers 15 residues. CDR3 DNA sequence: TGTGCCGGCAGTGAATTCCATAGACAGGGGGACGGCTACACCTTC. Its translation: CAGSEFHRQGDGYTF.

The chain is built from TRBV5-1 and TRBJ2-3; 10 bases map to TRBD2. The germline CDR1 and CDR2 sequences are SGHRS and YFSETQ. This CDR3 comprises 16 residues. The trim removed 3 bases at V and 2 bases at J, leaving 6 bases unmatched. CDR3 bases: TGCGCCAGCAGCTCCGGACTAGCGGCTTACACAGATACGCAGTATTTT. Amino acids: CASSSGLAAYTDTQYF.

The chain has TRBV7-8 and TRBJ2-3; D remains unclear. The CDR3 length is 14 residues. V was pared by 5 bases and J by 3 bases, with 12 bases between. CDR1 and CDR2 (germline): SGHVS, FQNEAQ. The CDR3 reads CASSDVGFTDTQYF. CDR3 nucleotide sequence: TGTGCCAGCAGCGACGTAGGGTTTACAGATACGCAGTATTTT.

This chain uses TRBV9 with TRBJ2-3; D remains ambiguous. CDR1 and CDR2 from the germline V gene are SGDLS and YYNGEE. V was clipped by 3 bases and J by 3 bases, with 5 bases between them. The CDR3 consists of 12 residues. The CDR3 region is CASSALTDTQYF. The CDR3 DNA reads as TGTGCCAGCAGCGCGTTAACAGATACGCAGTATTTT.

The rearrangement uses TRBV28 and TRBJ2-7; TRBD2 agrees at 9 bases. The trim removed 9 bases at V and 4 bases at J, leaving 7 bases unmatched. CDR1 and CDR2 (germline): MDHEN, SYDVKM. The CDR3 has 13 amino acids. For the CDR3, the DNA is TGTGCCAGTTTAGCGGGAGTAAAATACGAGCAGTACTTC. As protein: CASLAGVKYEQYF.

The chain links TRBV28 to TRBJ1-1, with a possible D match to TRBD1 (5 bases). V gave up 7 bases and J gave up 8 bases, with 17 bases separating them. This CDR3 is 13 amino acids long. CDR1 MDHEN and CDR2 SYDVKM come from the germline V gene. As DNA, the CDR3 is TGTGCCAGCAAGTTCGCGGTCAGGGTAGAAGCTTTCTTT. Its translation is CASKFAVRVEAFF.

The chain is built from TRBV6-5 and TRBJ2-7; TRBD1 matches 10 bases. The CDR3 is 13 amino acids. The germline CDR1 and CDR2 sequences are MNHEY and SVGAGI. The V segment lost 8 bases and the J segment 1 base; nucleotides outside the gene matches: 2. CDR3 protein: CASRTGGSYEQYF. DNA of the CDR3: TGTGCCAGCCGGACAGGGGGTTCCTACGAGCAGTACTTC.

This chain links TRBV27 with TRBJ2-7, with D hard to call. V lost 8 bases and J lost 2, with 16 bases in between. Germline V lookup: CDR1 MNHEY, CDR2 SMNVEV (reference sequence). This CDR3 is 14 amino acids long. The DNA of the CDR3 is TGTGCCAGCCCGTCCGAGACTGGTACCTACGAGCAGTACTTC. This encodes CASPSETGTYEQYF.

The rearrangement uses TRBV28 and TRBJ1-1; D gene unclear. The CDR3 has 15 amino acids. Trimming took 3 bases from V and 1 from J, leaving 12 bases between them. The germline gives CDR1 MDHEN, CDR2 SYDVKM. As DNA, the CDR3 is TGTGCCAGCAGTTTGTTATGGGCAGCGAACACTGAAGCTTTCTTT. This translates into CASSLLWAANTEAFF.